The 30 T cell receptor beta chains in this list originate from one sample, sequenced in a study of beta chain features in type 1 diabetes. Study results and caveats: Among patients with Type 1 diabetes, TCRB CDR3s were moderately but significantly shorter in every one of the four CD4+ subsets.

The antigens these receptors bind are not known. Isolated RNA was reverse transcribed in full, so expressed TCRB transcripts were sequenced. Measured with immunoSEQ multiplex PCR; TCRdb has only the in-frame clones, and not every one. The repertoire holds 95,000 to 150,000 clones, with about 15% as singletons. Sequenced input: central memory CD4+ T cells from blood. The receptors were sampled from a man younger than 45 with type 1 diabetes.

J is TRBJ2-5 and V is TRBV7-2; tentatively, D is TRBD2 (5 bases). The V end lost 1 base, the J end lost 2 bases, and 8 bases lay between the germline ends. From germline, CDR1 is SGHTA and CDR2 FQGNSA. This CDR3 comprises 14 residues. CDR3 nucleotide sequence: TGTGCCAGCAGCTTAGGGACTCTACAAGAGACCCAGTACTTC. Protein: CASSLGTLQETQYF.

The table lists this clone with a few counts. This chain links TRBV7-9 with TRBJ2-5; D is unresolved. The CDR3 length is 14 residues. Between the trimmed V and J ends, which lost 1 base and 1 base, there was a span of 7 bases. Germline CDR1 SEHNR, CDR2 FQNEAQ (reference sequence). CDR3 sequence reads: CASSLGASQETQYF. CDR3 DNA: TGTGCCAGCAGCTTAGGCGCGAGCCAAGAGACCCAGTACTTC. Full variable domain (outside the CDR3, taken from reference TRBV7-9 and TRBJ2-5): DTGVSQNPRHKITKRGQNVTFRCDPISEHNRLYWYRQTLGQGPEFLTYFQNEAQLEKSRLLSDRFSAERPKGSFSTLEIQRTEQGDSAMYLCASSLGASQETQYFGPGTRLLVL.

The chain joins TRBV4-1 to TRBJ2-4; D is unclear. V was cut by 1 base and J by 0 bases, with 10 bases left in between. Looked up from germline, CDR1 is MGHRA and CDR2 is YSYEKL. There are 16 residues in the CDR3. CDR3 in amino acids: CASSQAGAIAKNIQYF. CDR3 nucleotide sequence: TGCGCCAGCAGCCAAGCAGGAGCCATAGCCAAAAACATTCAGTACTTC.

The chain employs TRBV4-3 and TRBJ2-3; 9 positions match TRBD2. V was clipped by 0 bases and J by 4 bases; unmatched bases: 2. The CDR3 is 15 amino acids. The germline V gene encodes CDR1 LGHNA and CDR2 YSLEER. CDR3 protein: CASSQEGLAADTQYF. Written as DNA, the CDR3 is TGCGCCAGCAGCCAAGAGGGACTAGCCGCAGATACGCAGTATTTT.

V usage is TRBV27 and J usage is TRBJ1-3; D is perhaps TRBD1 (6 bases). The CDR3 contains 20 residues. The germline V and J ends were trimmed by 5 bases and 1 base, with 27 bases remaining between them. Looked up from germline, CDR1 is MNHEY and CDR2 is SMNVEV (reference sequence). The CDR3 region is CASSPLGSGGAYYSGNTIYF. CDR3 nucleotide sequence: TGTGCCAGCAGTCCATTGGGGTCCGGGGGCGCTTATTATTCTGGAAACACCATATATTTT.

This chain uses TRBV30 with TRBJ2-7; D gene unclear. Germline loops: CDR1 GTSNPN, CDR2 SVGIG (reference sequence). The length of the CDR3 is 12 residues. Trimming took 5 bases from V and 2 from J, leaving 10 bases between them. The CDR3 nucleotides are TGTGCCTGGTTCGTTGATCCCTACGAGCAGTACTTC. This gives the protein CAWFVDPYEQYF. The full variable domain, in which reference TRBV30 and TRBJ2-7 provide the parts outside the CDR3, is SQTIHQWPATLVQPVGSPLSLECTVEGTSNPNLYWYRQAAGRGLQLLFYSVGIGQISSEVPQNLSASRPQDRQFILSSKKLLLSDSGFYLCAWFVDPYEQYFGPGTRLTVT.

This sequence joins TRBV27 and TRBJ2-7; D is ambiguous. V lost 4 bases and J 4 bases, leaving 11 bases between the germline ends. The CDR3 is 13 amino acids. Germline V gives CDR1 MNHEY, CDR2 SMNVEV (reference sequence). CDR3: CASSSRQLYEQYF. The CDR3 coding sequence is TGTGCCAGCAGTTCTCGGCAGTTGTACGAGCAGTACTTC.

The chain links TRBV5-6 to TRBJ1-4; no definite D call. Germline V gives CDR1 SGHDT, CDR2 YYEEEE. The CDR3 is 15 amino acids. Trimming removed 2 bases from V and 6 bases from J, with 14 bases in between. As DNA, the CDR3 is TGTGCCAGCAGCTTTAATATCCTTCGCCATGAAAAACTGTTTTTT. Amino acids: CASSFNILRHEKLFF.

This clone showed up just a few times. V usage is TRBV9 and J usage is TRBJ2-2; D unclear. This CDR3 has 16 residues. Germline assignment: CDR1 SGDLS and CDR2 YYNGEE. V lost 0 bases, J lost 3 bases, and 12 bases lay in between. CDR3 loop: CASSVAQRPDTGELFF. CDR3 nucleotides: TGTGCCAGCAGCGTAGCACAACGCCCTGACACCGGGGAGCTGTTTTTT.

The chain couples TRBV29-1 to TRBJ2-5, with D perhaps matching TRBD2 (6 bases). Per the germline V gene, CDR1 is SQVTM and CDR2 is ANQGSEA. CDR3 length: 14 residues. Trimming took off 7 bases at V and 2 bases at J, with 17 bases between the two ends. The CDR3 loop is CSGLGGGPQETQYF. DNA of the CDR3: TGCAGCGGTTTGGGGGGAGGCCCGCAAGAGACCCAGTACTTC.

J is TRBJ2-1 and V is TRBV11-2, with a weak D call TRBD1 (6 bases). The CDR3 runs to 16 residues. The V end lost 3 bases, the J end lost 8 bases, and 20 bases lay between the germline ends. Germline V CDR1 and CDR2: SGHAT, FQNNGV. The CDR3 DNA reads as TGTGCCAGCAGCTTTAATCACGGGATCAAGGGGGATGAGCAGTTCTTC. Encoded protein: CASSFNHGIKGDEQFF. Combining the CDR3 with reference TRBV11-2 and TRBJ2-1 gives the whole variable domain EAGVAQSPRYKIIEKRQSVAFWCNPISGHATLYWYQQILGQGPKLLIQFQNNGVVDDSQLPKDRFSAERLKGVDSTLKIQPAKLEDSAVYLCASSFNHGIKGDEQFFGPGTRLTVL.

This clone occurred a few times. This sequence joins TRBV6-5 and TRBJ2-1; 11 nucleotides agree with TRBD2. V gave up 4 bases and J gave up 6 bases; unmatched junction bases: 5. The CDR3 totals 15 residues. The V gene's germline CDR1 is MNHEY and CDR2 SVGAGI. The CDR3 nucleotides read TGTGCCAGCAGTTCAACTAGCGGGGGACTCAATGAGCAGTTCTTC. Translated, it gives CASSSTSGGLNEQFF.

This chain joins TRBV5-1 and TRBJ2-3, with 9 bases identical to TRBD2. The germline V gene has CDR1 SGHRS and CDR2 YFSETQ. V shed 4 bases, J shed 5 bases, and the junction held 5 bases outside the gene matches. The CDR3 spans 14 residues. CDR3 in amino acids: CASSPTSGEDTQYF. In DNA, the CDR3 is TGCGCCAGCAGCCCGACTAGCGGAGAAGATACGCAGTATTTT. Combining the CDR3 with reference TRBV5-1 and TRBJ2-3 gives the whole variable domain KAGVTQTPRYLIKTRGQQVTLSCSPISGHRSVSWYQQTPGQGLQFLFEYFSETQRNKGNFPGRFSGRQFSNSRSEMNVSTLELGDSALYLCASSPTSGEDTQYFGPGTRLTVL.

This clone has more than one count but fewer than ten. A much larger clone differs by one base, so this may be a read error. V and J are TRBV25-1 and TRBJ2-7, with D unclear. The ends were cut back, 3 bases at V and 6 bases at J, with 12 bases in the middle. The CDR3 consists of 13 residues. CDR1 and CDR2 from the germline V gene are MGHDK and SYGVNS. CDR3 nucleotide sequence: TGTGCCAGCAGTGACTCAGGTACTGCCGAGCAGTACTTC. Residues: CASSDSGTAEQYF.

V usage is TRBV6-1 and J usage is TRBJ1-1; no clear D. V shed 7 bases and J shed 3 bases, with 9 bases lying between them. This CDR3 is built from 12 residues. Germline CDR1 is MNHNS and CDR2 is SASEGT. The CDR3 nucleotides read TGTGCCAGCATTTTTGGGGACACTGAAGCTTTCTTT. It encodes CASIFGDTEAFF.

This clone was counted at least ten times. The chain uses TRBV5-1 and TRBJ2-5; TRBD2 agrees at 8 bases. Germline CDR1 and CDR2: SGHRS and YFSETQ. The CDR3 contains 16 residues. The V gene end was trimmed by 4 bases and the J gene end by 2 bases; junction bases not matched to a gene: 10. CDR3 amino acids: CASSDGGGSIQETQYF. The CDR3 bases are TGCGCCAGCAGCGACGGCGGGGGGTCAATACAAGAGACCCAGTACTTC.

V gene TRBV6-5 combines with J gene TRBJ2-7, with 10 bases that match TRBD2. The CDR3 has 15 amino acids. Germline V gives CDR1 MNHEY, CDR2 SVGAGI. After removal of 6 bases from V and 2 bases from J, the junction contained 7 bases not matched to a gene. Written as DNA, the CDR3 is TGTGCCAGCAGACCTACTAGCGGGGACGCCTACGAGCAGTACTTC. This sequence encodes CASRPTSGDAYEQYF.

The chain uses TRBV6-5 and TRBJ2-5; TRBD1 aligns across 10 bases. This CDR3 region has 13 residues. Germline CDR1 reads MNHEY; CDR2 reads SVGAGI. Trimming cost V 5 bases and J 5 bases; bases outside gene matches: 2. The CDR3: CASSRGQGETQYF. The CDR3 coding sequence is TGTGCCAGCAGTAGGGGACAGGGGGAGACCCAGTACTTC.

The chain employs TRBV14 and TRBJ1-6; D call uncertain. The CDR3 extends over 16 amino acids. Germline V gives CDR1 SGHDN, CDR2 FVKESK. Deletions cut 0 bases from V and 8 bases from J, with 14 bases between. The CDR3 reads CASSQDKAGVHSPLHF. The CDR3, as DNA: TGTGCCAGCAGCCAAGATAAGGCCGGGGTCCATTCACCCCTCCACTTT.

The J gene is TRBJ1-3, the V gene TRBV18; perhaps TRBD1 as D (6 bases). Trimming took off 0 bases at V and 0 bases at J, with 9 bases between the two ends. CDR1 and CDR2 (germline): KGHSH, LQKENI. The CDR3 is 16 residues long. The CDR3 region has the DNA TGTGCCAGCTCACCACCGGGGGCTTCCTCTGGAAACACCATATATTTT. This encodes CASSPPGASSGNTIYF.

This clone was picked up a small number of times. The chain uses TRBV18 and TRBJ1-1, with D unresolved. CDR3 length: 14 amino acids. Deletions cut 3 bases from V and 4 bases from J, with 12 bases between. The germline V gene has CDR1 KGHSH and CDR2 LQKENI. The CDR3 reads CASSPQEGITEAFF. The DNA for the CDR3 is TGTGCCAGCTCACCGCAGGAAGGTATCACTGAAGCTTTCTTT.

The gene calls are TRBV19 and TRBJ2-3; 8 bases agree with TRBD2. V lost 0 bases, J lost 5 bases, and 7 bases stayed unmatched. Germline V CDR1 and CDR2: LNHDA, SQIVND (reference sequence). The CDR3 totals 16 residues. CDR3: CASSIDPVSGVDTQYF. The CDR3 nucleotides are TGTGCCAGTAGTATAGATCCGGTTAGCGGGGTAGATACGCAGTATTTT.

This clone has only a few counts. The DNA of the CDR3 is TGCGCCAGCAGCTTCCAGACTAACACTGAAGCTTTCTTT. Its protein product is CASSFQTNTEAFF. The rearrangement links TRBV5-1 to TRBJ1-1, with D hard to call. V lost 2 bases and J 2 bases, leaving 7 bases between the germline ends. Per germline, CDR1 SGHRS and CDR2 YFSETQ. The CDR3 sequence is 13 residues long.

This clone was observed a few times. This chain connects TRBV28 to TRBJ2-3; weak D call: TRBD1 (6 bases). The germline V gene encodes CDR1 MDHEN and CDR2 SYDVKM. Trimming removed 8 bases from V and 2 bases from J, with 14 bases in between. This CDR3 contains 14 residues. CDR3 amino acids: CASLPGTSTDTQYF. The DNA of the CDR3 is TGTGCCAGCCTCCCCGGGACATCCACAGATACGCAGTATTTT.

This clone was detected a few times. This sequence joins TRBV11-2 and TRBJ2-5, with a weak D call TRBD2 (7 bases). The germline gives CDR1 SGHAT, CDR2 FQNNGV. The CDR3 is 16 amino acids. Trimming shortened V by 0 bases and J by 5 bases, and 16 bases separated the two germline ends. The CDR3 nucleotides read TGTGCCAGCAGCTTAGATCGGGGAGGGGGTCTGGAGACCCAGTACTTC. This translates into CASSLDRGGGLETQYF.

The V and J genes are TRBV7-2 and TRBJ1-2; D gene unclear. V lost 3 bases and J lost 3, with 14 bases in between. Germline-derived CDR1 and CDR2 are SGHTA and FQGNSA. This CDR3 is 15 amino acids long. Here the CDR3 reads CASSFPPAEYYGYTF. In nucleotides, the CDR3 is TGTGCCAGCAGCTTCCCTCCGGCCGAGTACTATGGCTACACCTTC.

This clone was observed a handful of times. One junction end disagrees with the germline gene, perhaps due to a read error. The CDR3 region has the DNA TGTGCTAGCAGCATTGGACAGGGTAGGAATGAGCAGTTCTTC. It encodes CASSIGQGRNEQFF. This chain joins TRBV7-7 and TRBJ2-1; 8 bases line up with TRBD1. Germline CDR1 is SSHAT and CDR2 is FNYEAQ (reference sequence). The CDR3 covers 14 residues.

This clone was seen a handful of times. This rearrangement joins TRBV21-1 to TRBJ2-1. TRBV21-1 is flagged as a pseudogene. The length of the CDR3 is 15 residues. The CDR3 sequence is CASSNVGQDDNEQFF. The CDR3 nucleotides are TGTGCCAGCAGCAATGTAGGCCAGGACGACAATGAGCAGTTCTTC.

This clone was recorded a few times. The V gene is TRBV19, the J gene TRBJ1-3; D is undetermined. The CDR3 totals 16 residues. Germline loops: CDR1 LNHDA, CDR2 SQIVND (reference sequence). Trimming took off 5 bases at V and 0 bases at J, with 14 bases between the two ends. CDR3 DNA sequence: TGTGCCAGTAGTTTCGGAGGGCCAGCCTCTGGAAACACCATATATTTT. It is translated as CASSFGGPASGNTIYF.

This clone is medium-sized. The chain recombines TRBV28 with TRBJ2-4; D may be TRBD2 (6 bases). The CDR3 totals 14 residues. Germline CDR1 reads MDHEN; CDR2 reads SYDVKM. The V end was cut by 6 bases, the J end by 3 bases, with 12 bases between. The DNA of the CDR3 is TGTGCCAGCAGCTGGCGGAGGGGCAAAAACATTCAGTACTTC. Translating it yields CASSWRRGKNIQYF.